Sequencing of this TCR beta chain was carried out in a study of blood T cells in healthy people across ages. General study findings and limits: Per million T cells, the diversity of TCR beta decreased roughly linearly as age advanced. Unsorted PBMCs prevented conclusive naive versus antigen-experienced comparison.

Germline V gene lookup returns CDR1 SQVTM and CDR2 ANQGSEA. This CDR3 is 12 amino acids long. A second PCR, run for about 6 to 11 cycles, used a sample-barcoded 5' primer plus a J-beta primer mix. TCRdb processed the 5' RACE reads anew with MiXCR; each CDR3 protein has one entry. Of 1.5 million to 2 million distinct CDR3 sequences listed, approximately 28% are singletons. About this clonotype: Antigen: not known. A read error may be the cause here, since a much bigger clone is one base away.

Sequencing was carried out using blood. The receptor was isolated from a woman younger than 45 in good health. V usage is TRBV29-1 and J usage is TRBJ2-7; D is possibly TRBD1 (6 bases). CDR3 nucleotides: TGCAGCGGTGAACGGGACATATACGAGCAGTACTTC. Translating it yields CSGERDIYEQYF.